This record covers a single T cell receptor (beta chain). V shed 5 bases, J shed 8 bases, and the junction held 10 bases outside the gene matches. The CDR3 has 15 amino acids. The V gene's germline CDR1 is SGHTA and CDR2 FQGNSA. Clones were read by immunoSEQ multiplex PCR, and TCRdb kept only the in-frame ones, dropping some. The sample consists of about 330,000 clones, more than 70% of them appearing once. This sample is part of a study of blood T cell repertoires in COVID-19. For the study at large: The cDNA or gDNA used as material had been derived from T cells, B-cell-depleted T cells, or PBMCs.

Cohorts were determined from participant-reported clinical history. Sequencing input: PBMCs or T cells enriched from blood (not recorded which). The sequence derives from a woman aged 25-40 years who had recovered from COVID-19. V is TRBV7-2 and J is TRBJ1-4, with TRBD1 identical over 8 bases. Written as DNA, the CDR3 is TGTGCCAGCAGCCCAAGGACAGGGCCGGCGGAAAAACTGTTTTTT. This gives the protein CASSPRTGPAEKLFF.